Listed here are 28 T cell receptor beta chains from one sample, sequenced in a study of T cells after yellow fever vaccination. TCRdb re-called the 5' RACE reads with MiXCR, one entry per CDR3 protein. The table has more than 200,000 distinct CDR3 sequences, 3.6% seen once. The specimen comprised PBMCs, sampled 15 days after the yellow fever booster vaccination. All receptors derive from a man between 18 and 35 years old who received the YFV17D yellow fever vaccine.

In its sample, this clonotype was seen many times. V is TRBV7-9 and J is TRBJ2-1; no definite D call. Per germline, CDR1 SEHNR and CDR2 FQNEAQ (reference sequence). Trimming stripped 5 bases from V and 5 bases from J, with 4 bases between. The CDR3 loop spans 11 amino acids. The CDR3 coding sequence is TGTGCCAGCAGCCGGAACAATGAGCAGTTCTTC. It is translated as CASSRNNEQFF.

This clonotype was recorded many times. The V gene is TRBV30, the J gene TRBJ1-2; D is undetermined. The germline V and J ends were trimmed by 8 bases and 6 bases, with 13 bases remaining between them. This CDR3 has 11 amino acids. From germline, CDR1 is GTSNPN and CDR2 SVGIG (reference sequence). The CDR3 DNA sequence: TGTGCCCGTTCCCGCCGGCATGGCTACACCTTC. Residues: CARSRRHGYTF.

This clonotype was counted at least ten times. The chain links TRBV5-1 to TRBJ2-1; 11 nucleotides align to TRBD1. Unmatched junction bases numbered 12, after V lost 6 bases and J lost 7 bases. This CDR3 comprises 16 residues. The V gene's germline CDR1 is SGHRS and CDR2 YFSETQ. Written as DNA, the CDR3 is TGCGCCAGCACCCCCGGGCCGGGACAGGGGGGGAATGAGCAGTTCTTC. Translation: CASTPGPGQGGNEQFF.

This clonotype was seen ten or more times. This chain joins TRBV10-1 and TRBJ2-2; D is unclear. The CDR3 covers 13 residues. Germline CDR1 reads WNHNN; CDR2 reads SYGVQD (reference sequence). The V end lost 8 bases, the J end lost 1 base, and 8 bases lay between the germline ends. The CDR3 nucleotides read TGCGCCAGCGGAGAACAGAACACCGGGGAGCTGTTTTTT. It yields the protein CASGEQNTGELFF.

This clonotype occurred many times. The chain employs TRBV7-2 and TRBJ1-3; TRBD1 matches at 7 bases. V was clipped by 2 bases and J by 0 bases; unmatched bases: 4. Germline-derived CDR1 and CDR2 are SGHTA and FQGNSA. This CDR3 comprises 16 residues. The CDR3, as DNA: TGTGCCAGCAGCTTATGGGCAGGGGGCTCTGGAAACACCATATATTTT. This encodes CASSLWAGGSGNTIYF.

This clonotype was found many times. The genes are TRBV12-3 or TRBV12-4 and TRBJ1-2, with D possibly matching TRBD1 (6 bases). V was trimmed by 1 base and J by 4 bases, leaving 13 bases between them. There are 15 residues in the CDR3. As DNA, the CDR3 is TGTGCCAGCAGTTTAGGCTCTACAGGGACCTATGGCTACACCTTC. Its protein product is CASSLGSTGTYGYTF.

This clonotype was recorded at least ten times. The genes are TRBV5-1 and TRBJ1-1; 7 bases are shared with TRBD1. The J segment lost 1 base and the V segment lost 0 bases, leaving 3 bases of the junction unmatched. The germline gives CDR1 SGHRS, CDR2 YFSETQ. The CDR3 totals 15 residues. CDR3 region: CASSLGGTANTEAFF. The CDR3 region has the DNA TGCGCCAGCAGCTTGGGAGGGACAGCGAACACTGAAGCTTTCTTT.

The CDR3 nucleotides read TGTGCCAGCAGCAAAACCCCGCCGGATGGCTACACCTTC. Encoded protein: CASSKTPPDGYTF. V gene TRBV7-2 combines with J gene TRBJ1-2; no clear D. Germline assignment: CDR1 SGHTA and CDR2 FQGNSA. Trimming stripped 5 bases from V and 6 bases from J, with 13 bases between. CDR3 length equals 13 residues.

J is TRBJ2-7 and V is TRBV10-3; 9 nucleotides align to TRBD1. This CDR3 spans 14 amino acids. Trimming at V came to 3 bases and at J to 2 bases, leaving 2 bases not matched to a gene. Germline V gene data show CDR1 as ENHRY and CDR2 as SYGVKD. The CDR3 sequence is CAISDGTGTYEQYF. Here the CDR3 DNA reads TGTGCCATCAGTGATGGGACAGGGACCTACGAGCAGTACTTC.

The table lists this clonotype with many counts. The rearrangement links TRBV20-1 to TRBJ2-1; 13 bases fit TRBD2. Germline lookup yields CDR1 DFQATT and CDR2 SNEGSKA (reference sequence). This CDR3 spans 16 amino acids. The J segment lost 2 bases and the V segment lost 3 bases, leaving 4 bases of the junction unmatched. The CDR3 DNA follows: TGCAGTGCTAGCCCCACTAGCGGGGGGGCCTACAATGAGCAGTTCTTC. It codes for CSASPTSGGAYNEQFF.

Ten or more counts support this clonotype. The V and J genes are TRBV27 and TRBJ2-3; 9 nucleotides line up with TRBD1. In germline, CDR1 is MNHEY, CDR2 SMNVEV (reference sequence). The trim removed 4 bases at V and 1 base at J, leaving 6 bases unmatched. The CDR3 loop spans 16 amino acids. The CDR3 region has the DNA TGTGCCAGCAGTTCTCGGTGGACAGGGGGCACAGATACGCAGTATTTT. It is translated as CASSSRWTGGTDTQYF.

This clonotype was seen many times. The chain uses TRBV4-1 and TRBJ1-1, with D perhaps TRBD1 (5 bases). The CDR3 sequence is 15 residues long. The germline V and J ends were trimmed by 0 bases and 6 bases, with 14 bases remaining between them. CDR1 and CDR2 from the germline V gene are MGHRA and YSYEKL. CDR3 DNA: TGCGCCAGCAGCCAAGAGGGGGGTATGGTCTCTGAAGCTTTCTTT. Protein sequence: CASSQEGGMVSEAFF.

This clonotype has a count of ten or more. The CDR3 sequence: CASSLILGVNEKLFF. The CDR3, as DNA: TGTGCCAGCAGCTTAATTTTGGGAGTTAATGAAAAACTGTTTTTT. The gene calls are TRBV7-8 and TRBJ1-4; no reliable D call. CDR3 length: 15 amino acids. Trimming removed 2 bases at V and 4 bases at J, with 11 bases between. The germline gives CDR1 SGHVS, CDR2 FQNEAQ.

In this sample, this clonotype turned up a few times. The V call is TRBV12-3 or TRBV12-4, the J call TRBJ2-5; a weak D match, TRBD1 (6 bases). V dropped 7 bases and J dropped 4 bases, with 13 bases sitting between them. The CDR3 contains 13 residues. The CDR3 spells CASKMGASETQYF. The CDR3 DNA reads as TGTGCCAGCAAAATGGGGGCCTCAGAGACCCAGTACTTC.

This clonotype was detected many times. The chain recombines TRBV7-9 with TRBJ2-3; tentative D call: TRBD2 (5 bases). Germline CDR1 is SEHNR and CDR2 is FQNEAQ (reference sequence). This CDR3 has 14 residues. Between the trimmed V and J ends, which lost 3 bases and 5 bases, there was a span of 12 bases. CDR3 in DNA: TGTGCCAGCAGCTTCGAGGGTTTGGGAGATACGCAGTATTTT. This translates into CASSFEGLGDTQYF.

This clonotype was found many times. For the CDR3, the DNA is TGTGCCAGCAGCTCCGCCGTAGCGGGGGGGCCGCCCGACGAGCAGTACGTC. Protein: CASSSAVAGGPPDEQYV. V usage is TRBV7-9 and J usage is TRBJ2-7; 11 bases are a match to TRBD2. This CDR3 spans 17 amino acids. After removal of 4 bases from V and 5 bases from J, the junction contained 13 bases not matched to a gene. Germline V gives CDR1 SEHNR, CDR2 FQNEAQ (reference sequence).

With respect to this clonotype: The junction differs from germline at one of its ends, possibly a read error. The chain links TRBV2 to TRBJ1-1, with D possibly being TRBD1 (6 bases). The CDR3 has 12 residues. Germline CDR1 reads SNHLY; CDR2 reads FYNNEI. This CDR3 reads CACSESRGRAFF. The CDR3 DNA is TGTGCCTGCAGTGAATCCAGGGGACGAGCTTTCTTT.

This clonotype has a count of ten or more. The gene calls are TRBV12-3 or TRBV12-4 and TRBJ1-4; D perhaps matches TRBD1 (6 bases). This CDR3 is built from 14 residues. V was shortened by 7 bases and J by 8 bases, with 17 bases between the two germline ends. CDR3 residues: CASTNGGAREKLFF. The CDR3 coding sequence is TGTGCCAGCACCAATGGGGGGGCGAGGGAAAAACTGTTTTTT.

The V call is TRBV6-1, the J call TRBJ2-7, with D possibly being TRBD2 (6 bases). V was clipped by 5 bases and J by 3 bases, with 11 bases between them. This CDR3 contains 13 residues. Germline values: CDR1 MNHNS, CDR2 SASEGT. The CDR3 loop reads CASSFRDFYEQYV. Written as DNA, the CDR3 is TGTGCCAGCAGTTTCCGGGACTTCTACGAGCAGTACGTC.

This clonotype was counted at least ten times. The chain combines TRBV6-2 or TRBV6-3 with TRBJ2-1, with D maybe TRBD1 (6 bases). The CDR3 has 16 amino acids. CDR1 and CDR2 from the germline V gene are MNHEY and SVGEGT. Trimming took off 2 bases at V and 10 bases at J, with 21 bases between the two ends. The DNA of the CDR3 is TGTGCCAGCAGTTACGTGGCAGGGGCTACTTATATCGAGCAGTTCTTC. This codes for CASSYVAGATYIEQFF.

This clonotype was found many times. The rearrangement uses TRBV6-2 or TRBV6-3 and TRBJ1-2; 7 bases are a match to TRBD1. The germline CDR1 and CDR2 sequences are MNHEY and SVGEGT. J lost 2 bases, V lost 7 bases, and 7 bases had no gene match. The CDR3 consists of 14 residues. For the CDR3, the DNA is TGTGCCAGCACCGAACCCAGGGGGAACTATGGCTACACCTTC. This sequence encodes CASTEPRGNYGYTF.

This clonotype was seen ten or more times. CDR3 nucleotide sequence: TGTGCCAGCAGTTACTCCCTAGCGCAAGAGACCCAGTACTTC. This encodes CASSYSLAQETQYF. The chain joins TRBV6-6 to TRBJ2-5, with a possible D match to TRBD2 (6 bases). Trimming took 0 bases from V and 2 from J, leaving 7 bases between them. The CDR3 has 14 residues. From germline, CDR1 is MNHNY and CDR2 SVGAGI (reference sequence).

In its sample, this clonotype was seen many times. The chain couples TRBV7-3 to TRBJ1-5; D call uncertain. Germline V lookup: CDR1 SGHTA, CDR2 FQGTGA. V was pared by 4 bases and J by 7 bases, with 11 bases between. This CDR3 has 13 amino acids. The CDR3 loop reads CASSSFPGQPQHF. The CDR3 DNA follows: TGTGCCAGCAGCTCCTTTCCGGGCCAGCCCCAGCATTTT.

This clonotype was seen repeatedly, ten times or more. V gene TRBV19 combines with J gene TRBJ1-1; D perhaps matches TRBD1 (5 bases). This CDR3 is 18 amino acids long. CDR1 and CDR2 (germline): LNHDA, SQIVND (reference sequence). Trimming took 1 base from V and 5 from J, leaving 23 bases between them. The chain's CDR3 is CASSIVPRGQGPGTEAFF. CDR3 DNA sequence: TGTGCCAGTAGTATAGTCCCCCGCGGACAAGGCCCGGGGACTGAAGCTTTCTTT.

At least ten counts were recorded for this clonotype. This chain connects TRBV3-1 to TRBJ2-3, with no clear D. Germline V gene lookup returns CDR1 LGHDT and CDR2 YNNKEL (reference sequence). V lost 2 bases and J lost 0, with 12 bases in between. The CDR3 has 16 residues. The CDR3 region is CASSQSRTPSTDTQYF. The CDR3 DNA reads TGTGCCAGCAGCCAATCCCGGACCCCAAGCACAGATACGCAGTATTTT.

This clonotype has only a few counts. The chain links TRBV9 to TRBJ2-4, with D possibly called TRBD1 or TRBD2 (5 bases each). CDR1 is SGDLS, CDR2 YYNGEE, per germline. The CDR3 extends over 17 amino acids. The V gene lost 7 bases and the J gene lost 6 bases, with 26 bases spanning the gap. The CDR3 sequence is CASSYGLSRGSGNIQYF. The CDR3 nucleotides read TGTGCCAGCTCGTACGGGCTCTCGAGGGGCAGCGGAAACATTCAGTACTTC. Full variable domain (rest looked up from reference TRBV9 and TRBJ2-4): DSGVTQTPKHLITATGQRVTLRCSPRSGDLSVYWYQQSLDQGLQFLIQYYNGEERAKGNILERFSAQQFPDLHSELNLSSLELGDSALYFCASSYGLSRGSGNIQYFGAGTRLSVL.

This clonotype was detected ten times or more. This chain uses TRBV11-2 with TRBJ1-5, with a tentative D call TRBD1 (6 bases). This CDR3 is 16 amino acids long. Germline-derived CDR1 and CDR2 are SGHAT and FQNNGV. V was pared by 5 bases and J by 5 bases, with 19 bases between. DNA of the CDR3: TGTGCCAGCAGCCGCACGAGAGGGGGACGGGATCAGCCCCAGCATTTT. It codes for CASSRTRGGRDQPQHF.

This clonotype was detected many times. The chain couples TRBV7-2 to TRBJ2-3; D may be TRBD2 (5 bases). The CDR3 runs to 14 residues. Trimming cost V 2 bases and J 4 bases, with 10 bases left between them. Germline CDR1 is SGHTA and CDR2 is FQGNSA. CDR3: CASSLTEVADTQYF. The CDR3 nucleotides are TGTGCCAGCAGCTTAACGGAGGTCGCAGATACGCAGTATTTT.